The 31 T cell receptor beta chains below were found in one sample sequenced in a study of CD8+ T cells in alopecia areata. The treatment here: oral pan-JAK inhibitor, 5-10 mg twice daily. Following RNA extraction, reverse transcription yielded cDNA that acted as the sequencing template. Sequencing used immunoSEQ multiplex PCR; TCRdb keeps in-frame clones, though not all of them. The sample lists 250,000 to 350,000 clones; 60% were seen once. The material sequenced was CD4+ T cells sorted from blood, taken between weeks 51 and 54, from a patient treated with tofacitinib. The receptors stem from a human donor with alopecia areata.

By frequency in the sample, this clone is medium-sized. The chain uses TRBV10-3 and TRBJ2-5; D assignment may be TRBD1 or TRBD2 (6 bases each). The V and J ends lost 7 bases and 5 bases respectively, with 14 bases between them. The germline V gene has CDR1 ENHRY and CDR2 SYGVKD. CDR3 length: 13 residues. The CDR3 DNA sequence: TGTGCCATCATGAGGGGGGCAGGGGAGACCCAGTACTTC. It specifies CAIMRGAGETQYF.

The sample holds a few counts of this clone. The chain combines TRBV29-1 with TRBJ2-2; 7 nucleotides line up with TRBD1. CDR1 SQVTM and CDR2 ANQGSEA come from the germline V gene. This CDR3 has 14 residues. V lost 6 bases to trimming and J lost 2 bases; unmatched junction nucleotides: 6. The CDR3 DNA follows: TGCAGCGTCCACCGGGACAGCAACACCGGGGAGCTGTTTTTT. Translation gives CSVHRDSNTGELFF.

This sequence joins TRBV10-1 and TRBJ2-1; 10 nucleotides line up with TRBD2. The CDR3 contains 15 residues. The germline CDR1 and CDR2 sequences are WNHNN and SYGVQD (reference sequence). V lost 3 bases to trimming and J lost 5 bases; unmatched junction nucleotides: 4. CDR3 bases: TGCGCCAGCAGTGATCTAGCGGGGGTACACAATGAGCAGTTCTTC. Translated, it gives CASSDLAGVHNEQFF.

The CDR3 protein is CATSPDPHGLPQHF. The CDR3 nucleotides are TGTGCCACCAGCCCAGATCCCCACGGCCTGCCCCAGCATTTT. This sequence joins TRBV15 and TRBJ1-5; D is ambiguous. Trimming left V 5 bases short and J 9 bases short, with 17 bases between. CDR1 is LNHNV, CDR2 YYDKDF, per germline (reference sequence). The CDR3 is 14 amino acids.

The chain uses TRBV7-2 and TRBJ2-5, with 14 bases that match TRBD2. With V trimmed by 4 bases and J by 5 bases, 3 bases remained unmatched. CDR3 size: 15 residues. Germline V gene data show CDR1 as SGHTA and CDR2 as FQGNSA. This CDR3 reads CASSSGLAGVETQYF. The CDR3 DNA sequence: TGTGCCAGCAGCTCGGGACTAGCGGGGGTGGAGACCCAGTACTTC. Together with reference TRBV7-2 and TRBJ2-5, the CDR3 gives the full variable domain: GAGVSQSPSNKVTEKGKDVELRCDPISGHTALYWYRQSLGQGLEFLIYFQGNSAPDKSGLPSDRFSAERTGGSVSTLTIQRTQQEDSAVYLCASSSGLAGVETQYFGPGTRLLVL.

This clone was seen a handful of times. V gene TRBV15 combines with J gene TRBJ1-6, with TRBD1 matching over 10 bases. The CDR3 runs 15 residues. After removal of 8 bases from V and 9 bases from J, the junction contained 10 bases not matched to a gene. Germline V CDR1 and CDR2: LNHNV, YYDKDF (reference sequence). The DNA of the CDR3 is TGTGCCACCCGTAACCTGGGACAGGGGATTTCACCCCTCCACTTT. Protein sequence: CATRNLGQGISPLHF.

In its sample, this clone was seen a few times. The rearrangement links TRBV6-5 to TRBJ2-3; D possibly corresponds to TRBD2 (5 bases). The CDR3 is 14 amino acids. Trimming took off 5 bases at V and 4 bases at J, with 13 bases between the two ends. The germline V gene has CDR1 MNHEY and CDR2 SVGAGI. CDR3 sequence: CASSIGLAADTQYF. The CDR3 nucleotides read TGTGCCAGCAGTATTGGGCTAGCCGCAGATACGCAGTATTTT.

This chain uses TRBV2 with TRBJ2-5; 7 bases line up with TRBD1. Germline assignment: CDR1 SNHLY and CDR2 FYNNEI. CDR3 size: 13 residues. The ends lost 6 bases at V and 2 bases at J; junction bases unmatched: 3. The CDR3 loop reads CASRGGQQETQYF. The CDR3 bases are TGTGCCAGCAGAGGGGGACAGCAAGAGACCCAGTACTTC. The entire variable domain, with the rest obtained from reference TRBV2 and TRBJ2-5, is as follows: EPEVTQTPSHQVTQMGQEVILRCVPISNHLYFYWYRQILGQKVEFLVSFYNNEISEKSEIFDDQFSVERPDGSNFTLKIRSTKLEDSAMYFCASRGGQQETQYFGPGTRLLVL.

The rearrangement joins TRBV30 to TRBJ1-2, with 9 bases that match TRBD1. This CDR3 has 15 amino acids. Germline CDR1 GTSNPN, CDR2 SVGIG (reference sequence). With 3 bases clipped from V and 7 bases from J, the junction kept 12 bases outside the gene matches. The CDR3 coding sequence is TGTGCCTGGAGCGCCGGGACAGGGCTTATGAGTGGCTACACCTTC. Amino acids: CAWSAGTGLMSGYTF.

This clone was seen only a few times. The rearrangement links TRBV7-2 to TRBJ2-7; the match to TRBD2 covers 12 bases. The germline CDR1 and CDR2 sequences are SGHTA and FQGNSA. V dropped 6 bases and J dropped 3; count of bases not matched to a gene: 6. This CDR3 is built from 15 residues. CDR3 sequence: CASRRGLAGIYEQYF. Here the CDR3 DNA reads TGTGCCAGCAGGCGGGGACTAGCGGGCATCTACGAGCAGTACTTC.

This rearrangement joins TRBV29-1 to TRBJ1-1, with 7 bases lining up with TRBD1. The CDR3 is made up of 14 amino acids. CDR1 is SQVTM, CDR2 ANQGSEA, per germline. V was clipped by 4 bases and J by 0 bases; unmatched bases: 5. The CDR3 nucleotides read TGCAGCGTTGTTGTAAGGGGGCTGAACACTGAAGCTTTCTTT. Translation: CSVVVRGLNTEAFF.

The chain uses TRBV20-1 and TRBJ1-4, with D unclear. Between the trimmed V and J ends, which lost 4 bases and 7 bases, there was a span of 7 bases. This CDR3 contains 11 residues. Per the germline V gene, CDR1 is DFQATT and CDR2 is SNEGSKA (reference sequence). CDR3 nucleotide sequence: TGCAGTGCTATTAGTAGTGAAAAACTGTTTTTT. Amino acids: CSAISSEKLFF.

The V gene is TRBV9, the J gene TRBJ2-5, with D maybe TRBD2 (6 bases). Germline-derived CDR1 and CDR2 are SGDLS and YYNGEE. The CDR3 has 15 amino acids. V was shortened by 3 bases and J by 5 bases, with 17 bases between the two germline ends. The CDR3 nucleotides read TGTGCCAGCAGCGGAGATGGAGGGGATGGCGAGACCCAGTACTTC. It encodes CASSGDGGDGETQYF. Full variable domain (missing parts from reference TRBV9 and TRBJ2-5): DSGVTQTPKHLITATGQRVTLRCSPRSGDLSVYWYQQSLDQGLQFLIQYYNGEERAKGNILERFSAQQFPDLHSELNLSSLELGDSALYFCASSGDGGDGETQYFGPGTRLLVL.

The chain has TRBV4-1 and TRBJ2-1; D is perhaps TRBD2 (5 bases). Trimming took off 1 base at V and 5 bases at J, with 15 bases between the two ends. Germline CDR1 reads MGHRA; CDR2 reads YSYEKL. The CDR3 loop spans 16 amino acids. CDR3 DNA sequence: TGCGCCAGCAGCCAAGGAAGAGGAGGAAGAAACAATGAGCAGTTCTTC. It is translated as CASSQGRGGRNNEQFF.

J is TRBJ2-3 and V is TRBV7-2; D gene ambiguous. Trimming took off 5 bases at V and 1 base at J, with 7 bases between the two ends. CDR3 size: 13 residues. From germline, CDR1 is SGHTA and CDR2 FQGNSA. The CDR3 reads CASSLEGTDTQYF. Here the CDR3 DNA reads TGTGCCAGCAGCCTTGAGGGCACAGATACGCAGTATTTT. The variable domain in full, completed from reference TRBV7-2 and TRBJ2-3, reads GAGVSQSPSNKVTEKGKDVELRCDPISGHTALYWYRQSLGQGLEFLIYFQGNSAPDKSGLPSDRFSAERTGGSVSTLTIQRTQQEDSAVYLCASSLEGTDTQYFGPGTRLTVL.

In regard to this clone: Other nucleotide sequences in the sample specify the same CDR3. The V gene is TRBV29-1, the J gene TRBJ2-5; possibly TRBD2 for D (6 bases). CDR3 length equals 12 residues. Germline CDR1 is SQVTM and CDR2 is ANQGSEA. V gave up 4 bases and J gave up 5 bases, with 11 bases separating them. The CDR3 DNA follows: TGCAGCGTTGTTGGGCTAGCGGAGACCCAGTACTTC. The encoded protein is CSVVGLAETQYF.

The chain employs TRBV30 and TRBJ2-1; no firm D call. Germline lookup yields CDR1 GTSNPN and CDR2 SVGIG (reference sequence). The CDR3 has 13 amino acids. V was shortened by 1 base and J by 9 bases, with 13 bases between the two germline ends. CDR3 nucleotides: TGTGCCTGGAGTGGTCGGGCCATCGGTGAGCAGTTCTTC. The encoded protein is CAWSGRAIGEQFF.

V gene TRBV6-5 combines with J gene TRBJ1-4; possible D gene TRBD1, 6 bases. Germline CDR1 is MNHEY and CDR2 is SVGAGI. The CDR3 loop spans 15 amino acids. V dropped 3 bases and J dropped 10 bases, with 18 bases sitting between them. The CDR3 is CASSYTRTASGKLFF. CDR3 DNA sequence: TGTGCCAGCAGTTATACCAGGACAGCCAGCGGAAAACTGTTTTTT.

This sequence joins TRBV11-2 and TRBJ2-5; D is unclear. Germline V gives CDR1 SGHAT, CDR2 FQNNGV. The V end was cut by 5 bases, the J end by 0 bases, with 1 base between. CDR3 length: 11 amino acids. Written as DNA, the CDR3 is TGTGCCAGCAGCAACCAAGAGACCCAGTACTTC. Translating gives CASSNQETQYF.

The chain uses TRBV25-1 and TRBJ2-1, with TRBD1 identical over 7 bases. The ends lost 6 bases at V and 4 bases at J; junction bases unmatched: 3. From germline, CDR1 is MGHDK and CDR2 SYGVNS. The CDR3 loop spans 13 amino acids. The CDR3 nucleotides are TGTGCCAGCAGAGGGACAGTGTACAATGAGCAGTTCTTC. It translates to CASRGTVYNEQFF.

The chain carries TRBV7-8 and TRBJ2-6; 7 nucleotides match TRBD1. The CDR3 has 15 amino acids. Trimming removed 5 bases from V and 0 bases from J; junction bases left unmatched: 1. Germline values: CDR1 SGHVS, CDR2 FQNEAQ. CDR3 bases: TGTGCCAGCAGCCCAGGGGGCTCTGGGGCCAACGTCCTGACTTTC. Its protein product is CASSPGGSGANVLTF. Supplemented by reference TRBV7-8 and TRBJ2-6, the full variable domain reads GAGVSQSPRYKVAKRGQDVALRCDPISGHVSLFWYQQALGQGPEFLTYFQNEAQLDKSGLPSDRFFAERPEGSVSTLKIQRTQQEDSAVYLCASSPGGSGANVLTFGAGSRLTVL.

As for this clone: One junction end does not reproduce the germline sequence, and a read error may be involved. V gene TRBV4-2 combines with J gene TRBJ2-3; perhaps TRBD1 as D (5 bases). The CDR3 is 14 residues long. Germline CDR1 and CDR2: LGHNA and YNFKEQ. The CDR3 DNA sequence: TGTGCCAGCAGCCGACCTAGGGGCGCAGATGCGCAGTATTTT. It is translated as CASSRPRGADAQYF.

The chain links TRBV4-3 to TRBJ2-1; weak D call: TRBD2 (5 bases). The germline V gene has CDR1 LGHNA and CDR2 YSLEER. The CDR3 is made up of 15 amino acids. Trimming left V 2 bases short and J 7 bases short, with 15 bases between. This chain's CDR3 is CASSQSFHSENEQFF. The CDR3 bases are TGCGCCAGCAGCCAATCTTTTCATAGCGAGAATGAGCAGTTCTTC.

This clone came up a few times. V usage is TRBV29-1 and J usage is TRBJ2-7; 7 bases align to TRBD1. The CDR3 is made up of 12 amino acids. Trimming cost V 3 bases and J 5 bases; bases outside gene matches: 4. The V gene's germline CDR1 is SQVTM and CDR2 ANQGSEA. CDR3 in DNA: TGCAGCGTTGAGAAAGGGGGCGACGAGCAGTACTTC. Translation gives CSVEKGGDEQYF.

The chain uses TRBV5-1 and TRBJ2-5; TRBD1 aligns across 9 bases. Trimming cost V 3 bases and J 4 bases; bases outside gene matches: 10. The CDR3 sequence is 16 residues long. From germline, CDR1 is SGHRS and CDR2 YFSETQ. The DNA for the CDR3 is TGCGCCAGCAGCTCGCAACGGACAGGGGCGGGAGAGACCCAGTACTTC. It is translated as CASSSQRTGAGETQYF.

This clone was observed a few times. The J gene is TRBJ2-2, the V gene TRBV13; the D gene is possibly TRBD1 (5 bases). Trimming took off 1 base at V and 11 bases at J, with 14 bases between the two ends. Germline V gene data show CDR1 as PRHDT and CDR2 as FYEKMQ (reference sequence). This CDR3 region has 14 residues. The CDR3 loop is CASSLARVDRELFF. CDR3 bases: TGTGCCAGCAGCTTAGCCAGGGTGGATCGCGAGCTGTTTTTT.

The J gene is TRBJ2-5, the V gene TRBV2; unclear D gene. The CDR3 extends over 14 amino acids. The germline CDR1 and CDR2 sequences are SNHLY and FYNNEI. V was cut by 7 bases and J by 1 base, with 13 bases left in between. The CDR3 DNA reads TGTGCCAGCACAAGGATGACCTCCCAAGAGACCCAGTACTTC. This encodes CASTRMTSQETQYF.

The V gene is TRBV29-1, the J gene TRBJ2-5; the D is unclear. CDR1 is SQVTM and CDR2 is ANQGSEA in the germline V gene. CDR3 length equals 13 residues. V dropped 3 bases and J dropped 0 bases, with 8 bases sitting between them. The CDR3 nucleotides read TGCAGCGTTGACGACAACTACCAAGAGACCCAGTACTTC. Its protein is CSVDDNYQETQYF.

J is TRBJ2-1 and V is TRBV7-8, with 10 positions matching TRBD1. The CDR3 has 16 amino acids. With V trimmed by 1 base and J by 9 bases, 9 bases remained unmatched. Per germline, CDR1 SGHVS and CDR2 FQNEAQ. This CDR3 reads CASSLGRTGGLSEQFF. DNA of the CDR3: TGTGCCAGCAGCTTAGGGAGGACAGGGGGGTTAAGTGAGCAGTTCTTC.

The chain employs TRBV6-5 and TRBJ1-2, with 12 bases aligning to TRBD1. V lost 5 bases and J lost 8; bases outside the gene matches: 9. CDR1 and CDR2 (germline): MNHEY, SVGAGI. The CDR3 is made up of 15 amino acids. The CDR3 loop reads CASSRGQGAMKGYTF. The CDR3 nucleotides are TGTGCCAGCAGTAGGGGACAGGGGGCGATGAAAGGCTACACCTTC.

This clone was picked up many times. The gene calls are TRBV7-2 and TRBJ1-5, with D possibly TRBD1 on 6 matching bases. This CDR3 contains 14 residues. V was clipped by 3 bases and J by 7 bases, with 13 bases between them. Germline CDR1 reads SGHTA; CDR2 reads FQGNSA. The CDR3 region is CASSFQGNLQPQHF. In DNA form, the CDR3 reads TGTGCCAGCAGCTTTCAGGGGAACTTGCAGCCCCAGCATTTT.